This T cell receptor beta chain was observed in a study of T cells in Graves' hyperthyroidism and ophthalmopathy. This clonotype was seen ten or more times. Its antigen is not identified. The CDR3 consists of 15 residues. The germline CDR1 and CDR2 sequences are SGHRS and YFSETQ. With 4 bases clipped from V and 7 bases from J, the junction kept 9 bases outside the gene matches. Study-wide findings and caveats: Blood samples included most of the expanded thyroid clonotypes exceeding 0.001.

The investigators amplified TCR beta CDR3 regions from RNA transcripts. The primer set for the first-round RT-PCR of the TCR CDR3 was HTBI. TCRdb ran MiXCR on the multiplex PCR reads and lists one entry per CDR3 protein. The sample includes 95,000 to 110,000 distinct CDR3 sequences, about 45% of them seen just once. This TCR derives from a man between 40 and 49 years old with Graves' hyperthyroidism. The chain links TRBV5-1 to TRBJ1-5; the match to TRBD1 covers 9 bases. Input material: blood. The CDR3 spells CASSLGTGIGQPQHF. The CDR3 nucleotides read TGCGCCAGCAGCCTTGGGACAGGGATAGGGCAGCCCCAGCATTTT.